This T cell receptor (beta chain) was identified during a study of T-cell reconstitution after alpha-beta-depleted transplantation in children. Study-level points and caveats: In patients about two months after transplant, alpha-beta T cells reportedly arose from several hundred expanded graft clones.

As it was prepared, the TCRbeta library received unique molecular identifiers. Via MiXCR, TCRdb re-called the PCR reads, giving one row per CDR3 protein. This table has approximately 6,000 distinct CDR3 sequences, 16% appearing once. Concerning this clonotype: Its antigen is unknown.

This CDR3 comprises 14 residues. Germline CDR1 is SGHRS and CDR2 is YFSETQ. J gave up 4 bases and V 5 bases, and 4 bases lay outside the gene matches. The TCR sequence derives from a male patient younger than 18 who had a stem cell transplant for acute myeloid leukemia, so the T cells may come from the graft donor. The chain links TRBV5-1 to TRBJ2-2; 8 nucleotides agree with TRBD2. Sequencing used PBMCs, mostly from graft donor cells, obtained 60 days after TCRalphabeta/CD19-depleted stem cell transplant. In DNA, the CDR3 is TGCGCCAGCAGAGCGGGAGAAGGCACCGGGGAGCTGTTTTTT. Protein sequence: CASRAGEGTGELFF.